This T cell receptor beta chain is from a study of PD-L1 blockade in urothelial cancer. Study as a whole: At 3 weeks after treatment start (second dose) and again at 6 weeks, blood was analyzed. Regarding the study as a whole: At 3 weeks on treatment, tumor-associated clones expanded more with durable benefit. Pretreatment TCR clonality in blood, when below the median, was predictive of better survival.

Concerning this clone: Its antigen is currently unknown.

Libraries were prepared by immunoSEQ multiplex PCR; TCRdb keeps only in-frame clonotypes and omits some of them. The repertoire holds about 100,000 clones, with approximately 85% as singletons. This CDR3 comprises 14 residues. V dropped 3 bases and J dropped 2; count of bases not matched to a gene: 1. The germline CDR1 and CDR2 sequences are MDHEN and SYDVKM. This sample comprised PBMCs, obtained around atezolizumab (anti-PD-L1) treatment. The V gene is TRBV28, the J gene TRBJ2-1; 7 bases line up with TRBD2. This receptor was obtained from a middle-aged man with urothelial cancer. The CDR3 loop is CASSFRGAYNEQFF. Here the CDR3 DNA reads TGTGCCAGCAGTTTCCGGGGGGCCTACAATGAGCAGTTCTTC. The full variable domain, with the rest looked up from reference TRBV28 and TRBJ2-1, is DVKVTQSSRYLVKRTGEKVFLECVQDMDHENMFWYRQDPGLGLRLIYFSYDVKMKEKGDIPEGYSVSREKKERFSLILESASTNQTSMYLCASSFRGAYNEQFFGPGTRLTVL.